Detailed here is one TCR beta chain. Its cognate antigen is unknown. TCRdb fed the reads into MiXCR, producing one record per CDR3 protein. The data contain around 71,000 distinct CDR3 sequences, roughly 20% of them singletons. The V and J ends lost 6 bases and 0 bases respectively, with 9 bases between them. CDR1 and CDR2 (germline): SQVTM, ANQGSEA. The CDR3 has 13 amino acids. The data originate from a study of T cell repertoires in cytomegalovirus infection. Study-level points and caveats: Totalled public TCR beta family frequency picked out people who carried CMV plus the relevant HLA.

J is TRBJ2-1 and V is TRBV29-1; D gene unclear. The sequenced sample was CD8+ T cells from cultured PBMCs, obtained from culture after CMV antigen stimulation. The receptor was derived from a human donor in good health (CMV status not recorded). Some clones in this sample may be carry-over from other donors' samples. The DNA of the CDR3 is TGCAGCGTGCCGAGGAGCTCCTACAATGAGCAGTTCTTC. Amino acids: CSVPRSSYNEQFF.